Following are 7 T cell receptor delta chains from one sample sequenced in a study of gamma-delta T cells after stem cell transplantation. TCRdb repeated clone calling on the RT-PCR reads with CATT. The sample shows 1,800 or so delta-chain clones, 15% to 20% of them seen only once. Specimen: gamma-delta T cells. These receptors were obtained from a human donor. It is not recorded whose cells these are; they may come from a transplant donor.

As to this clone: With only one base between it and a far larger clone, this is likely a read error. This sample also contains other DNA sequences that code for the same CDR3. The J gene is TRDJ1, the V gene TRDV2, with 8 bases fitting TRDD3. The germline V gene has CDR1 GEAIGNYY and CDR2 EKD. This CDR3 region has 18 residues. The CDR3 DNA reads TGTGCCTGTGACATATTAACCGTCGACGGGGATACCACCGATAAGCTCATCTTT. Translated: CACDILTVDGDTTDKLIF.

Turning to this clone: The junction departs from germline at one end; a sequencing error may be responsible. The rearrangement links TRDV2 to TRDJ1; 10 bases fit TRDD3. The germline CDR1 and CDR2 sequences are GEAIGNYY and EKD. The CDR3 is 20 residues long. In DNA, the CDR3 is TGTGCCTGTGACACCGTCTATGGGGGATACCGTTTGGATTACAACGATACACTCATCTTT. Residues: CACDTVYGGYRLDYNDTLIF.

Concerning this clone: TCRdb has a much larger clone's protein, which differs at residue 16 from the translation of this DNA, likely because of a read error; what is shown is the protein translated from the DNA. The CDR3 loop is CAFSQLGRFWGYPLWIDKLIF. For the CDR3, the DNA is TGTGCCTTTAGTCAGCTGGGACGATTTTGGGGATACCCTTTGTGGATCGATAAACTCATCTTT. The rearrangement links TRDV3 to TRDJ1; 8 bases match TRDD3. Germline lookup yields CDR1 TVYSNPD and CDR2 GDNSRS (reference sequence). V lost 0 bases to trimming and J lost 4 bases; unmatched junction nucleotides: 28. This CDR3 is 21 amino acids long. Full variable domain (missing parts from reference TRDV3 and TRDJ1): CDKVTQSSPDQTVASGSEVVLLCTYDTVYSNPDLFWYRIRPDYSFQFVFYGDNSRSEGADFTQGRFSVKHILTQKAFHLVISPVRTEDSATYYCAFSQLGRFWGYPLWIDKLIFGKGTRVTVEP.

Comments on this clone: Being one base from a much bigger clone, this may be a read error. The CDR3 sequence: CACGTMVLGWGILLYTDKLIF. The DNA for the CDR3 is TGTGCCTGTGGCACTATGGTTCTGGGCTGGGGGATTTTGCTGTACACCGATAAACTCATCTTT. The J gene is TRDJ1, the V gene TRDV2, with 9 bases matching TRDD3. The germline gives CDR1 GEAIGNYY, CDR2 EKD. This CDR3 has 21 residues. V shed 5 bases and J 0 bases; nucleotides not matched to a gene: 24.

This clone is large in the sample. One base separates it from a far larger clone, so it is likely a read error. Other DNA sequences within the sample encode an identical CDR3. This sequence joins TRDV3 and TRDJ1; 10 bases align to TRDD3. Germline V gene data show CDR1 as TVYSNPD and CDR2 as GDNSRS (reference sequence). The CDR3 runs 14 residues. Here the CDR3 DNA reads TGTGCCCTCTCCTCCTACGACCTGGGGGATAAACTCATCTTC. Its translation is CALSSYDLGDKLIF.

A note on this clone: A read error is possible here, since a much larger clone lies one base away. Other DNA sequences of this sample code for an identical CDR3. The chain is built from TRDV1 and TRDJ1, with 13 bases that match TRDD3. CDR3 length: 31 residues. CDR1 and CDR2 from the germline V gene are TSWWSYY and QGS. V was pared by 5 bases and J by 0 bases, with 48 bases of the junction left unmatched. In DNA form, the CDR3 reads TGTGCTCTTGGGCACTCAAAGGGGACCTTCCTACCAAGTACTGGGGGATACGGGAGGTCCCTCACCCCCTGGTACACCGATAAACTCATCTTT. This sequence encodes CALGHSKGTFLPSTGGYGRSLTPWYTDKLIF.

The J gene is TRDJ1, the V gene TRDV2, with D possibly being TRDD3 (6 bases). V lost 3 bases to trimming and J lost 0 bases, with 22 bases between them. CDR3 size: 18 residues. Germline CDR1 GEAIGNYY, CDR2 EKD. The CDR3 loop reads CACDSLGGGGSYTDKLIF. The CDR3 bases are TGTGCCTGTGACTCCCTAGGTGGTGGGGGTTCGTACACCGATAAACTCATCTTT.